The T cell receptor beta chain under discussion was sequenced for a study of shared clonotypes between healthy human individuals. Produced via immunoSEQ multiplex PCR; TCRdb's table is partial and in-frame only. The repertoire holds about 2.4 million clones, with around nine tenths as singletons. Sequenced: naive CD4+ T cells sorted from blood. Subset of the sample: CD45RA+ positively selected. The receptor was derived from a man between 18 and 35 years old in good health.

The CDR3 reads CASSLQGAVYEQYF. The CDR3 bases are TGTGCCAGCAGTTTACAGGGAGCGGTCTACGAGCAGTACTTC. V usage is TRBV7-9 and J usage is TRBJ2-5; tentatively, D is TRBD1 (6 bases). The better agreement between TRBJ2-7 and the DNA end casts doubt on the J call. Germline loops: CDR1 SEHNR, CDR2 FQNEAQ (reference sequence). The CDR3 totals 14 residues.